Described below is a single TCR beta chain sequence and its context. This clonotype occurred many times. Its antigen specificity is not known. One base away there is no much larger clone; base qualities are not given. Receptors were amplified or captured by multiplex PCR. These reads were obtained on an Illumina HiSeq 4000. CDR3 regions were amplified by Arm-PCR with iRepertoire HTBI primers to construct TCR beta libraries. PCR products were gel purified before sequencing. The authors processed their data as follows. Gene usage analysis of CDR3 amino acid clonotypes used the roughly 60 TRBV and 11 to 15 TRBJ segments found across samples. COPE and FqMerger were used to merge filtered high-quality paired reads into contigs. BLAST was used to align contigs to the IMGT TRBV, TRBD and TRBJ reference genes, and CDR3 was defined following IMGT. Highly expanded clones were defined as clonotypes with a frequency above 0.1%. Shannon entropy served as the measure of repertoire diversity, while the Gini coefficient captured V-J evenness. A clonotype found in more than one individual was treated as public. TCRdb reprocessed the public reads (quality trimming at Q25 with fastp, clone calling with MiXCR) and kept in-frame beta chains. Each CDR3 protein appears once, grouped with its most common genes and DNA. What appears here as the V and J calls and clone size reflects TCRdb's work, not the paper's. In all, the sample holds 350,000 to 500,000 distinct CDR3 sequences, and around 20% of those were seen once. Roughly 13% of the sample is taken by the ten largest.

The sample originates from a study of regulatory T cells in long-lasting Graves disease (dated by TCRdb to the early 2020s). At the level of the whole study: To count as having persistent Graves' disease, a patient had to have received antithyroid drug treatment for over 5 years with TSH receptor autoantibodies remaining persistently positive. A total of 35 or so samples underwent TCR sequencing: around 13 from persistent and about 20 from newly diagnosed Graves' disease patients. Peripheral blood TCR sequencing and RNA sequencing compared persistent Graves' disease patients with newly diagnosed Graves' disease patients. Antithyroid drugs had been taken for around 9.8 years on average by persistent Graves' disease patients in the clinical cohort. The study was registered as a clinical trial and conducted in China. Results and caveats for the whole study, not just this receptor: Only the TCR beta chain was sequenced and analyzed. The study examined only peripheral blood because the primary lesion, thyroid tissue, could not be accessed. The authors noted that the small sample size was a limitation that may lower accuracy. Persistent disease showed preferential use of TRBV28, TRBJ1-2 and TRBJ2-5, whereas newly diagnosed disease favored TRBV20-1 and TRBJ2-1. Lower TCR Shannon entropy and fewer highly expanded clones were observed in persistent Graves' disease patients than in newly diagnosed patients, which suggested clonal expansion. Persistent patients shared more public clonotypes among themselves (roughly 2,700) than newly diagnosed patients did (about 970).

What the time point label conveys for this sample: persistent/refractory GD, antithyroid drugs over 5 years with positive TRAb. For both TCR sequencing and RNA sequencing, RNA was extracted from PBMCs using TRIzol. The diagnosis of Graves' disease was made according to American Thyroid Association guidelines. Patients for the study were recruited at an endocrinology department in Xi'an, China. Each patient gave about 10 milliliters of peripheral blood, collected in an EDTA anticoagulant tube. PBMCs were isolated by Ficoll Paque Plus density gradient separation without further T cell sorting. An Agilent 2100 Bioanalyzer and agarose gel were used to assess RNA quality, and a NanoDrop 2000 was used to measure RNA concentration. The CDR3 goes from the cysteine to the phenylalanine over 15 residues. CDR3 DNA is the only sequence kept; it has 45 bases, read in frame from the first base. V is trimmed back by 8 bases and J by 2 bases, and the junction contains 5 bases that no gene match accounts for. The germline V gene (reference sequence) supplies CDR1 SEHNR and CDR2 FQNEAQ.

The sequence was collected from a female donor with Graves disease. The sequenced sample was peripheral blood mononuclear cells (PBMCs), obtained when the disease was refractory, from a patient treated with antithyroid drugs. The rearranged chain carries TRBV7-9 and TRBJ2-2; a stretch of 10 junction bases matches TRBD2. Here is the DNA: TGTGCCAGCTACAGCGGGAGGGAAAACACCGGGGAGCTGTTTTTT. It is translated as CASYSGRENTGELFF.